This T cell receptor (beta chain) came from a study of cytomegalovirus exposure and HLA in healthy donors. Study-level points and caveats: A later analysis revealed that TCR association rates differed between HLA loci, peaking at DRB1 and bottoming out at HLA-C. In vitro confirmation showed a few CMV-associated chains to be CMV antigen specific. The study labeled under 200 TCR beta chains cytomegalovirus-associated. Later analysis identified 15,000 to 20,000 TCR beta sequences associated with HLA alleles, using a false discovery rate threshold of 0.05.

The PCR contained 60 Vbeta and 13 Jbeta primers. This table comes from immunoSEQ multiplex PCR, and its TCRdb copy is limited to in-frame clones, with some not included. The table lists over 150,000 clones, approximately 77% of them singletons. Trimming left V 3 bases short and J 1 base short, with 9 bases between. Germline-derived CDR1 and CDR2 are SGHAT and FQNNGV. This CDR3 is built from 14 residues. Worth noting for this clone: No antigen is known for it.

Sample: PBMCs. This chain joins TRBV11-2 and TRBJ1-1; possible D gene TRBD1, 5 bases. The source is a male donor in good health and CMV-seropositive. The CDR3 sequence is CASSFRTRNTEAFF. The CDR3 coding sequence is TGTGCCAGCAGCTTCCGGACAAGGAACACTGAAGCTTTCTTT.